Listed here is a single TCR beta chain. The data are from a study of OX40 agonist ivuxolimab in advanced cancers. Sequencing was performed with immunoSEQ multiplex PCR; in TCRdb, only in-frame clones are kept and a portion is missing. The table includes roughly 26,000 clones, roughly 79% detected once. Germline V CDR1 and CDR2: SGDLS, YYNGEE. V was shortened by 0 bases and J by 7 bases, with 9 bases between the two germline ends. The CDR3 contains 13 residues. The clonotype comes from an adult with an advanced solid tumor such as melanoma, head and neck, liver or kidney cancer. The V gene is TRBV9, the J gene TRBJ2-3; unclear D gene. The input for sequencing was CD4+ or CD8+ T cells sorted from blood, taken in a trial of the OX40 agonist ivuxolimab. CDR3 protein: CASSVEGPHTQYF. DNA of the CDR3: TGTGCCAGCAGCGTAGAAGGACCCCATACGCAGTATTTT.